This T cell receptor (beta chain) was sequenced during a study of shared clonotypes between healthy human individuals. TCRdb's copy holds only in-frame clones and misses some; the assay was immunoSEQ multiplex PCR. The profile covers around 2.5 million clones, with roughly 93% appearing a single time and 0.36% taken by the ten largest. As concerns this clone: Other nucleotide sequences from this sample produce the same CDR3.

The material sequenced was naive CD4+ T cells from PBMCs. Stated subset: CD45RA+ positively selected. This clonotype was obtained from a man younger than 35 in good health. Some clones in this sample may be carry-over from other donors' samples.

The CDR3 DNA reads TGTGCCAGCAGTGGAACCTACACTGAAGCTTTCTTT. This sequence encodes CASSGTYTEAFF. The chain has TRBV6-1 and TRBJ1-1; D unclear. The CDR3 length is 12 residues. Deletions cut 4 bases from V and 3 bases from J, with 6 bases between. Germline values: CDR1 MNHNS, CDR2 SASEGT.